This T cell receptor (beta chain) was sequenced in a study of beta chain features in type 1 diabetes. The investigators reverse transcribed all of the isolated RNA, so they sequenced expressed TCRB transcripts. Sequenced by immunoSEQ multiplex PCR; TCRdb stores in-frame clones only, minus some. The sample records fewer than 25,000 clones, almost 70% being singletons. Cell sorting via CD45RO/CCR7/CD25/CD127/CD95/CD27 was performed to obtain CD4+ naive, central memory, regulatory and stem cell-like memory cells. Germline-derived CDR1 and CDR2 are SGHDT and YYEEEE. V was cut by 1 base and J by 6 bases, with 19 bases left in between. The CDR3 totals 16 residues.

This TCR derives from a woman aged 35 to 49 in good health. Material: Tregs from blood. The chain uses TRBV5-6 and TRBJ1-2; no firm D call. The CDR3 DNA reads TGTGCCAGCAGCTTGAGGAGCCCGACCCTCCTCAATGGCTACACCTTC. This translates into CASSLRSPTLLNGYTF.